This T cell receptor beta chain was retrieved from a study of regulatory T cells in long-lasting Graves disease. Study-level points and caveats: Newly diagnosed patients shared 1,000 or so public clonotypes; persistent patients shared some 2,700.

This clonotype was seen many times. Its specificity is unknown. As for time point: newly diagnosed GD, antithyroid drugs for less than 3 months. Making the TCR library involved RNA that had been extracted from PBMCs. The V gene's germline CDR1 is MNHEY and CDR2 SMNVEV (reference sequence). This CDR3 region has 12 residues. The germline V and J ends were trimmed by 6 bases and 2 bases, with 7 bases remaining between them. Investigators prepared the TCR beta libraries by applying iRepertoire HTBI primers and Arm-PCR of CDR3 regions. One entry per CDR3 protein, called by TCRdb with MiXCR from the multiplex PCR reads. The sample has about 460,000 distinct CDR3 sequences; about 15% are singletons. Another study also made use of these data, one on T cells in Graves' hyperthyroidism and ophthalmopathy. That source notes: TCR CDR3 underwent first-round RT-PCR with the HTBI primer set.

The V call is TRBV27, the J call TRBJ1-2; D is perhaps TRBD1 (6 bases). The sample was peripheral blood mononuclear cells (PBMCs), taken at new diagnosis, from a patient treated with antithyroid drugs. This clonotype originated in a woman between 50 and 59 years old with Graves disease. CDR3 sequence reads: CASRTGNYGYTF. The CDR3 bases are TGTGCCAGCAGAACAGGGAACTATGGCTACACCTTC.